Each of the 22 T cell receptor beta chains below was sequenced from the same sample in a study of T cell clones after liver transplantation. The repertoire was sequenced with immunoSEQ multiplex PCR; TCRdb's copy has only in-frame clones and lacks some. The sample holds around 51,000 clones, 86% seen once. Specimen: CD8+ T cells from blood, collected 12 months after liver transplant. The receptors were gathered from a human patient who received a liver transplant. The graft donor may account for some of the T cells.

The J gene is TRBJ2-7, the V gene TRBV9; D uncertain. V lost 3 bases, J lost 5 bases, and 12 bases lay in between. The CDR3 has 13 residues. The germline CDR1 and CDR2 sequences are SGDLS and YYNGEE. The CDR3 is CASSAQVVDEQYF. As DNA, the CDR3 is TGTGCCAGCAGCGCGCAGGTGGTGGACGAGCAGTACTTC.

The genes are TRBV2 and TRBJ2-7; D is uncertain. CDR3 size: 13 residues. Trimming removed 2 bases from V and 5 bases from J, with 10 bases in between. CDR1 SNHLY and CDR2 FYNNEI come from the germline V gene. Written as DNA, the CDR3 is TGTGCCAGCAGTGAATACCCGAGTGACGAGCAGTACTTC. This encodes CASSEYPSDEQYF.

The chain combines TRBV19 with TRBJ2-1, with D uncertain. The CDR3 totals 18 residues. Trimming stripped 2 bases from V and 2 bases from J, with 19 bases between. Germline V lookup: CDR1 LNHDA, CDR2 SQIVND (reference sequence). CDR3 residues: CASSISPATGSPYNEQFF. As DNA, the CDR3 is TGTGCCAGTAGTATATCGCCAGCCACTGGGTCACCCTACAATGAGCAGTTCTTC.

This sequence joins TRBV19 and TRBJ1-1, with 9 nucleotides matching TRBD1. This CDR3 has 14 amino acids. Germline CDR1 reads LNHDA; CDR2 reads SQIVND (reference sequence). The trim removed 4 bases at V and 1 base at J, leaving 1 base unmatched. CDR3 bases: TGTGCCAGTAGTAAACAGGGGGCGAACACTGAAGCTTTCTTT. Protein sequence: CASSKQGANTEAFF. Using reference TRBV19 and TRBJ1-1 for the parts outside the CDR3, the full variable domain is DGGITQSPKYLFRKEGQNVTLSCEQNLNHDAMYWYRQDPGQGLRLIYYSQIVNDFQKGDIAEGYSVSREKKESFPLTVTSAQKNPTAFYLCASSKQGANTEAFFGQGTRLTVV.

The J gene is TRBJ1-5, the V gene TRBV16, with D unresolved. CDR1 KGHSY and CDR2 FQNENV come from the germline V gene. There are 15 residues in the CDR3. Trimming left V 4 bases short and J 5 bases short, with 15 bases between. Written as DNA, the CDR3 is TGTGCCAGCAGCCTTCTGACCCCCGGGGATCAGCCCCAGCATTTT. It codes for CASSLLTPGDQPQHF.

This chain links TRBV5-4 with TRBJ2-7; 10 bases are shared with TRBD1. The ends lost 5 bases at V and 4 bases at J; junction bases unmatched: 6. CDR3 length equals 14 residues. Germline values: CDR1 SGHNT, CDR2 YYREEE (reference sequence). Here the CDR3 reads CASSPDRGHYEQYF. The CDR3, as DNA: TGTGCCAGCAGTCCTGACAGGGGGCATTACGAGCAGTACTTC.

This chain joins TRBV21-1 and TRBJ2-2; the D call TRBD2 from the table was never checked on the DNA. TRBV21-1 represents a pseudogene. This CDR3 has 18 amino acids. In nucleotides, the CDR3 is TGTGCCAGCAGCAAAGGGGAACTAGCGGGAGTTGGGACCGGGGAGCTGTTTTTT. Its translation: CASSKGELAGVGTGELFF.

V gene TRBV5-1 combines with J gene TRBJ2-5; 9 nucleotides agree with TRBD2. The CDR3 covers 15 residues. Germline trimming cut 0 bases from V and 1 base from J; bases unmatched to any gene: 1. Germline CDR1 reads SGHRS; CDR2 reads YFSETQ. CDR3 amino acids: CASSLETSGQETQYF. The CDR3 nucleotides read TGCGCCAGCAGCTTGGAGACTAGCGGCCAAGAGACCCAGTACTTC. Complete variable domain (other parts from reference TRBV5-1 and TRBJ2-5): KAGVTQTPRYLIKTRGQQVTLSCSPISGHRSVSWYQQTPGQGLQFLFEYFSETQRNKGNFPGRFSGRQFSNSRSEMNVSTLELGDSALYLCASSLETSGQETQYFGPGTRLLVL.

This clone turned up a few times. The chain recombines TRBV19 with TRBJ2-7, with 10 bases fitting TRBD1. CDR3 length: 15 amino acids. Trimming at V came to 5 bases and at J to 7 bases, leaving 11 bases not matched to a gene. Germline V CDR1 and CDR2: LNHDA, SQIVND (reference sequence). DNA for the CDR3: TGTGCCAGTAGTTTCCAGACAGGGGGCTCTCGGGAGCAGTACTTC. It specifies CASSFQTGGSREQYF. Looking up the rest from reference TRBV19 and TRBJ2-7 gives the full variable domain: DGGITQSPKYLFRKEGQNVTLSCEQNLNHDAMYWYRQDPGQGLRLIYYSQIVNDFQKGDIAEGYSVSREKKESFPLTVTSAQKNPTAFYLCASSFQTGGSREQYFGPGTRLTVT.

This clone was recorded once. V gene TRBV19 combines with J gene TRBJ1-4, with D possibly matching TRBD1 (5 bases). Germline CDR1 reads LNHDA; CDR2 reads SQIVND (reference sequence). The CDR3 loop spans 13 amino acids. Trimming removed 3 bases at V and 6 bases at J, with 8 bases between. The DNA for the CDR3 is TGTGCCAGTAGTATTACCAGGGATGAAAAACTGTTTTTT. Translating gives CASSITRDEKLFF.

The CDR3 protein is CASSQNRDPSSYNEQFF. CDR3 coding DNA: TGTGCCAGCAGCCAAAACAGGGACCCGAGCTCCTACAATGAGCAGTTCTTC. J is TRBJ2-1 and V is TRBV9; D may be TRBD1 (6 bases). CDR1 SGDLS and CDR2 YYNGEE come from the germline V gene. The V end lost 4 bases, the J end lost 0 bases, and 17 bases lay between the germline ends. This CDR3 has 17 residues.

The chain carries TRBV6-1 and TRBJ2-5, with D perhaps matching TRBD1 or TRBD2 (5 bases each). CDR3 size: 14 residues. V lost 5 bases to trimming and J lost 7 bases, with 17 bases between them. CDR1 and CDR2 (germline): MNHNS, SASEGT. The CDR3 nucleotides read TGTGCCAGCAGTTCCCCGGTTGAGAGGGGGACCCAGTACTTC. It translates to CASSSPVERGTQYF.

The gene calls are TRBV19 and TRBJ1-1; D remains unclear. The V end was cut by 3 bases, the J end by 8 bases, with 13 bases between. Looked up from germline, CDR1 is LNHDA and CDR2 is SQIVND (reference sequence). The CDR3 is made up of 13 amino acids. CDR3 residues: CASSIIPPAEAFF. In nucleotides, the CDR3 is TGTGCCAGTAGTATCATTCCCCCAGCCGAAGCTTTCTTT.

This clone was found a few times. The J gene is TRBJ1-5, the V gene TRBV7-6, with D perhaps TRBD1 (6 bases). Trimming took off 1 base at V and 4 bases at J, with 14 bases between the two ends. The CDR3 length is 16 residues. From germline, CDR1 is SGHVS and CDR2 FNYEAQ. As DNA, the CDR3 is TGTGCCAGCAGCTTAGTAGGGGGGATCCAGAATCAGCCCCAGCATTTT. Residues: CASSLVGGIQNQPQHF.

As to this clone: The sample contains more than one DNA sequence encoding this CDR3. V is TRBV5-1 and J is TRBJ2-1; 14 bases agree with TRBD2. Germline CDR1 reads SGHRS; CDR2 reads YFSETQ. The CDR3 totals 16 residues. Trimming at V came to 4 bases and at J to 10 bases, leaving 10 bases not matched to a gene. CDR3 in DNA: TGCGCCAGCAGCCTATCGGGGGGACTAGCGGGAGTAGAGCAGTTCTTC. Translation: CASSLSGGLAGVEQFF.

V is TRBV19 and J is TRBJ1-4; the D gene is possibly TRBD1 (6 bases). Germline V gives CDR1 LNHDA, CDR2 SQIVND (reference sequence). The CDR3 is 14 residues long. Trimming stripped 4 bases from V and 7 bases from J, with 13 bases between. This CDR3 reads CASSTGVRGEKLFF. The CDR3 DNA follows: TGTGCCAGTAGTACAGGGGTAAGGGGTGAAAAACTGTTTTTT.

The genes are TRBV19 and TRBJ2-3; the D is unclear. Germline loops: CDR1 LNHDA, CDR2 SQIVND (reference sequence). The CDR3 is made up of 12 amino acids. Trimming took off 5 bases at V and 6 bases at J, with 9 bases between the two ends. For the CDR3, the DNA is TGTGCCAGTAGTCCCCAGAAGGATACGCAGTATTTT. This codes for CASSPQKDTQYF.

The rearrangement links TRBV19 to TRBJ1-3; D might be TRBD1 (5 bases). In germline, CDR1 is LNHDA, CDR2 SQIVND (reference sequence). This CDR3 has 13 residues. V was shortened by 3 bases and J by 5 bases, with 8 bases between the two germline ends. The CDR3 sequence: CASSMEGRNTIYF. In nucleotides, the CDR3 is TGTGCCAGTAGTATGGAGGGGAGAAACACCATATATTTT.

The rearrangement links TRBV28 to TRBJ1-3; D uncertain. CDR1 is MDHEN and CDR2 is SYDVKM in the germline V gene. Trimming removed 7 bases at V and 4 bases at J, with 11 bases between. The CDR3 contains 13 residues. The CDR3 coding sequence is TGTGCCAGCACCTTAACGAACGGAAACACCATATATTTT. Its translation is CASTLTNGNTIYF.

The V and J genes are TRBV7-9 and TRBJ1-1; 8 bases are a match to TRBD1. Germline CDR1 SEHNR, CDR2 FQNEAQ (reference sequence). Losses at the gene ends were 6 bases for V and 2 bases for J; bases not matched to a gene: 8. There are 15 residues in the CDR3. The DNA for the CDR3 is TGTGCCAGCAGTCGTCAGGGGGCGTTAAACACTGAAGCTTTCTTT. Protein sequence: CASSRQGALNTEAFF.

The chain has TRBV4-1 and TRBJ1-5; a weak D match, TRBD1 (6 bases). The CDR3 is 14 amino acids. V was clipped by 2 bases and J by 4 bases, with 9 bases between them. The germline V gene has CDR1 MGHRA and CDR2 YSYEKL. The CDR3 nucleotides are TGCGCCAGCAGCCAAACAGGGCGAAATCAGCCCCAGCATTTT. Translation gives CASSQTGRNQPQHF.

CDR3 coding DNA: TGTGCCACCAGCAGATTGACAGGGGCAGGCTACAATGAGCAGTTCTTC. Translated, it gives CATSRLTGAGYNEQFF. This rearrangement joins TRBV15 to TRBJ2-1, with 8 bases aligning to TRBD1. Germline V gives CDR1 LNHNV, CDR2 YYDKDF (reference sequence). V was clipped by 2 bases and J by 3 bases; unmatched bases: 6. CDR3 size: 16 residues.